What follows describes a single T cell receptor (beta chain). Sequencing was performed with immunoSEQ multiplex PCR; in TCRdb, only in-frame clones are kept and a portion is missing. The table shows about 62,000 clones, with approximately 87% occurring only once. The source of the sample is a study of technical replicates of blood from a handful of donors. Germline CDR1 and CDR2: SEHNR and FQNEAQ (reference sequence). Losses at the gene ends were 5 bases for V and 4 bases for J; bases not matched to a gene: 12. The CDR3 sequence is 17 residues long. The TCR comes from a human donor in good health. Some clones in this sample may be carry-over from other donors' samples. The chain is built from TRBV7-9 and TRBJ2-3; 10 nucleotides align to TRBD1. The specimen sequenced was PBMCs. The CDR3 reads CASSQAPRTGGADTQYF. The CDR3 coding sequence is TGTGCCAGCAGCCAAGCCCCGAGGACAGGGGGGGCAGATACGCAGTATTTT.